What follows are 21 T cell receptor beta chains derived from one specimen sequenced in a study of PD-1 blockade in mismatch repair-deficient tumors. Here immunoSEQ multiplex PCR was the method, and the copy in TCRdb shows in-frame clones only, minus some. The data contain some 120,000 clones, about nine tenths of them seen just once; the ten biggest clones take up 12%. Sequencing was performed on peripheral blood, taken 72 weeks after starting pembrolizumab. The receptor set was obtained from an adult with mismatch repair-deficient cancer.

Concerning this clone: Other DNA sequences within the sample encode an identical CDR3. The chain couples TRBV6-5 to TRBJ2-7; the D is unclear. CDR3 length: 11 residues. V lost 5 bases, J lost 3 bases, and 5 bases lay in between. CDR1 is MNHEY, CDR2 SVGAGI, per germline. As DNA, the CDR3 is TGTGCCAGCAGTGGCGGCTACGAGCAGTACTTC. It specifies CASSGGYEQYF.

The rearrangement joins TRBV5-1 to TRBJ2-7; tentative D call: TRBD2 (5 bases). The CDR3 extends over 17 amino acids. V was cut by 4 bases and J by 0 bases, with 20 bases left in between. Germline CDR1 SGHRS, CDR2 YFSETQ. The CDR3 sequence is CASSPLPLGEGSYEQYF. In DNA form, the CDR3 reads TGCGCCAGCAGCCCCCTTCCTCTGGGAGAAGGCTCCTACGAGCAGTACTTC. Full variable domain (missing parts from reference TRBV5-1 and TRBJ2-7): KAGVTQTPRYLIKTRGQQVTLSCSPISGHRSVSWYQQTPGQGLQFLFEYFSETQRNKGNFPGRFSGRQFSNSRSEMNVSTLELGDSALYLCASSPLPLGEGSYEQYFGPGTRLTVT.

This chain links TRBV27 with TRBJ2-5; TRBD1 is a possible D gene (6 bases). The CDR3 is 15 residues long. Trimming took off 2 bases at V and 5 bases at J, with 15 bases between the two ends. In germline, CDR1 is MNHEY, CDR2 SMNVEV (reference sequence). The CDR3: CASSLPGAGLETQYF. The CDR3 DNA sequence: TGTGCCAGCAGTTTACCAGGGGCAGGGCTGGAGACCCAGTACTTC.

This rearrangement joins TRBV4-1 to TRBJ2-3; TRBD1 might be the D (5 bases). The CDR3 is 13 residues long. The ends were cut back, 4 bases at V and 6 bases at J, with 11 bases in the middle. Germline CDR1 and CDR2: MGHRA and YSYEKL. The CDR3 DNA reads TGCGCCAGCAGCCGGCAGGGTGAGGATACGCAGTATTTT. As protein: CASSRQGEDTQYF.

This clone was observed once. The J gene is TRBJ1-4, the V gene TRBV6-1, with TRBD1 matching 7 bases. Germline CDR1 and CDR2: MNHNS and SASEGT. The CDR3 is made up of 14 amino acids. Trimming took 6 bases from V and 8 from J; bases not matched to a gene: 9. CDR3 DNA sequence: TGTGCCAGCAGACTCTGGGGGACAGAAGAAAAACTGTTTTTT. Protein product: CASRLWGTEEKLFF.

CDR3 sequence reads: CASSILRGEPQHF. CDR3 sequence (DNA): TGTGCCAGCAGCATCCTAAGGGGTGAGCCCCAGCATTTT. The rearrangement links TRBV7-7 to TRBJ1-5; tentatively, D is TRBD1 (5 bases). Germline CDR1 SSHAT, CDR2 FNYEAQ (reference sequence). V lost 5 bases, J lost 8 bases, and 13 bases lay in between. This CDR3 spans 13 amino acids.

This clone occurred once. The rearrangement links TRBV6-1 to TRBJ2-5; no firm D call. Per the germline V gene, CDR1 is MNHNS and CDR2 is SASEGT. V lost 2 bases, J lost 0 bases, and 10 bases lay in between. The CDR3 has 15 residues. DNA for the CDR3: TGTGCCAGCAGTGAAAACGCAGGCGACCAAGAGACCCAGTACTTC. Protein: CASSENAGDQETQYF.

V usage is TRBV13 and J usage is TRBJ2-1, with D maybe TRBD1 (5 bases). Germline V lookup: CDR1 PRHDT, CDR2 FYEKMQ (reference sequence). The CDR3 length is 11 residues. V was clipped by 5 bases and J by 6 bases, with 5 bases between them. The CDR3 reads CASSRGNEQFF. The CDR3 DNA reads TGTGCCAGCAGCAGGGGCAATGAGCAGTTCTTC.

V gene TRBV7-9 combines with J gene TRBJ2-1, with D possibly being TRBD2 (6 bases). The CDR3 has 14 residues. Germline V gene lookup returns CDR1 SEHNR and CDR2 FQNEAQ (reference sequence). Trimming removed 5 bases from V and 4 bases from J, with 12 bases in between. CDR3 nucleotides: TGTGCCAGCAGCCCCGGGACTGCATACAATGAGCAGTTCTTC. Translating it yields CASSPGTAYNEQFF. The whole variable domain, remainder taken from reference TRBV7-9 and TRBJ2-1, is DTGVSQNPRHKITKRGQNVTFRCDPISEHNRLYWYRQTLGQGPEFLTYFQNEAQLEKSRLLSDRFSAERPKGSFSTLEIQRTEQGDSAMYLCASSPGTAYNEQFFGPGTRLTVL.

V usage is TRBV6-5 and J usage is TRBJ2-7, with 12 bases identical to TRBD1. The length of the CDR3 is 14 residues. The junction had 4 bases not matched to a gene; V was cut back by 4 bases and J by 6 bases. Germline CDR1 MNHEY, CDR2 SVGAGI. CDR3 protein: CASSWDRGQAEQYF. CDR3 in DNA: TGTGCCAGCAGTTGGGACAGGGGGCAGGCCGAGCAGTACTTC.

This clone was picked up one time. The DNA of the CDR3 is TGTGCCAGCAGCCCTGGCGGCTCTGGAAACACCATATATTTT. Its protein is CASSPGGSGNTIYF. The gene calls are TRBV9 and TRBJ1-3; D is ambiguous. The CDR3 is 14 residues long. Trimming left V 4 bases short and J 0 bases short, with 8 bases between. The germline gives CDR1 SGDLS, CDR2 YYNGEE. The entire variable domain, with the rest obtained from reference TRBV9 and TRBJ1-3, is as follows: DSGVTQTPKHLITATGQRVTLRCSPRSGDLSVYWYQQSLDQGLQFLIQYYNGEERAKGNILERFSAQQFPDLHSELNLSSLELGDSALYFCASSPGGSGNTIYFGEGSWLTVV.

V usage is TRBV28 and J usage is TRBJ1-1, with TRBD1 as a possible D gene (5 bases). Germline V gives CDR1 MDHEN, CDR2 SYDVKM. V lost 1 base and J lost 6, with 12 bases in between. The CDR3 is 14 residues long. CDR3 protein: CASSLLAGRAEAFF. The CDR3 nucleotides read TGTGCCAGCAGTTTATTGGCGGGCAGGGCTGAAGCTTTCTTT. Variable domain in full (rest from reference TRBV28 and TRBJ1-1): DVKVTQSSRYLVKRTGEKVFLECVQDMDHENMFWYRQDPGLGLRLIYFSYDVKMKEKGDIPEGYSVSREKKERFSLILESASTNQTSMYLCASSLLAGRAEAFFGQGTRLTVV.

The chain is built from TRBV6-1 and TRBJ2-7, with 11 bases lining up with TRBD2. Germline loops: CDR1 MNHNS, CDR2 SASEGT. J was trimmed by 0 bases and V by 4 bases; bases with no gene match: 5. There are 16 residues in the CDR3. The CDR3 reads CASSAGTSGSSYEQYF. CDR3 DNA sequence: TGTGCCAGCAGTGCCGGGACTAGCGGATCCTCCTACGAGCAGTACTTC.

The chain recombines TRBV10-3 with TRBJ1-4, with D hard to call. The CDR3 has 16 amino acids. Germline V gene data show CDR1 as ENHRY and CDR2 as SYGVKD. The V and J ends lost 3 bases and 0 bases respectively, with 11 bases between them. The CDR3: CAISEGGSATNEKLFF. The CDR3 DNA reads as TGTGCCATCAGTGAAGGCGGGTCTGCAACTAATGAAAAACTGTTTTTT.

J is TRBJ2-7 and V is TRBV7-9; 10 positions match TRBD2. The CDR3 loop spans 15 amino acids. Germline-derived CDR1 and CDR2 are SEHNR and FQNEAQ (reference sequence). V gave up 5 bases and J gave up 2 bases; unmatched junction bases: 6. The CDR3 loop is CASSPPSGSPYEQYF. CDR3 nucleotides: TGTGCCAGCAGCCCGCCTAGCGGGAGTCCCTACGAGCAGTACTTC.

This chain uses TRBV6-5 with TRBJ1-2; tentative D call: TRBD1 (6 bases). Per the germline V gene, CDR1 is MNHEY and CDR2 is SVGAGI. The CDR3 is 14 amino acids. Deletions cut 0 bases from V and 3 bases from J, with 8 bases between. The CDR3 bases are TGTGCCAGCAGTTACTCAAGGGGGGACTATGGCTACACCTTC. Translated, it gives CASSYSRGDYGYTF.

This chain joins TRBV11-3 and TRBJ2-3; no definite D call. V was shortened by 5 bases and J by 2 bases, with 14 bases between the two germline ends. The CDR3 runs 15 residues. Germline lookup yields CDR1 SGHNT and CDR2 YENEEA. Here the CDR3 DNA reads TGTGCCAGCAGCCCTTCTACTCAACCCACAGATACGCAGTATTTT. Its protein is CASSPSTQPTDTQYF.

The CDR3 coding sequence is TGTGCCAGCAGCTTGAAAACTAGCGGGAATGATGAGCAGTTCTTC. Its translation: CASSLKTSGNDEQFF. The chain is built from TRBV5-4 and TRBJ2-1, with 10 bases aligning to TRBD2. CDR1 is SGHNT and CDR2 is YYREEE in the germline V gene (reference sequence). CDR3 length: 15 residues. Losses at the gene ends were 1 base for V and 8 bases for J; bases not matched to a gene: 6.

As for this clone: Germline and junction disagree at one end, which may indicate a read error. The rearrangement links TRBV7-9 to TRBJ2-2; D might be TRBD1 or TRBD2, each matching 5 bases. Germline V gene lookup returns CDR1 SEHNR and CDR2 FQNEAQ (reference sequence). The CDR3 consists of 13 residues. CDR3 sequence (DNA): TGTGCCAGCAGCTTTACAGGTACCGGGGAGCTATTTTTT. Protein sequence: CASSFTGTGELFF.

This clone is a singleton in its sample. J is TRBJ2-7 and V is TRBV7-3, with TRBD1 matching over 7 bases. The germline CDR1 and CDR2 sequences are SGHTA and FQGTGA. This CDR3 has 16 residues. The J segment lost 0 bases and the V segment lost 3 bases, leaving 8 bases of the junction unmatched. CDR3 nucleotides: TGTGCCAGCAGCTTCCCGGGACAGATTCTCTCCTACGAGCAGTACTTC. It codes for CASSFPGQILSYEQYF.

The V call is TRBV6-1, the J call TRBJ1-5; D unresolved. Germline CDR1 reads MNHNS; CDR2 reads SASEGT. The CDR3 totals 17 residues. Trimming took 2 bases from V and 0 from J, leaving 14 bases between them. The CDR3 sequence: CASSERELLYSNQPQHF. CDR3 nucleotide sequence: TGTGCCAGCAGTGAACGGGAGCTACTTTATAGCAATCAGCCCCAGCATTTT.